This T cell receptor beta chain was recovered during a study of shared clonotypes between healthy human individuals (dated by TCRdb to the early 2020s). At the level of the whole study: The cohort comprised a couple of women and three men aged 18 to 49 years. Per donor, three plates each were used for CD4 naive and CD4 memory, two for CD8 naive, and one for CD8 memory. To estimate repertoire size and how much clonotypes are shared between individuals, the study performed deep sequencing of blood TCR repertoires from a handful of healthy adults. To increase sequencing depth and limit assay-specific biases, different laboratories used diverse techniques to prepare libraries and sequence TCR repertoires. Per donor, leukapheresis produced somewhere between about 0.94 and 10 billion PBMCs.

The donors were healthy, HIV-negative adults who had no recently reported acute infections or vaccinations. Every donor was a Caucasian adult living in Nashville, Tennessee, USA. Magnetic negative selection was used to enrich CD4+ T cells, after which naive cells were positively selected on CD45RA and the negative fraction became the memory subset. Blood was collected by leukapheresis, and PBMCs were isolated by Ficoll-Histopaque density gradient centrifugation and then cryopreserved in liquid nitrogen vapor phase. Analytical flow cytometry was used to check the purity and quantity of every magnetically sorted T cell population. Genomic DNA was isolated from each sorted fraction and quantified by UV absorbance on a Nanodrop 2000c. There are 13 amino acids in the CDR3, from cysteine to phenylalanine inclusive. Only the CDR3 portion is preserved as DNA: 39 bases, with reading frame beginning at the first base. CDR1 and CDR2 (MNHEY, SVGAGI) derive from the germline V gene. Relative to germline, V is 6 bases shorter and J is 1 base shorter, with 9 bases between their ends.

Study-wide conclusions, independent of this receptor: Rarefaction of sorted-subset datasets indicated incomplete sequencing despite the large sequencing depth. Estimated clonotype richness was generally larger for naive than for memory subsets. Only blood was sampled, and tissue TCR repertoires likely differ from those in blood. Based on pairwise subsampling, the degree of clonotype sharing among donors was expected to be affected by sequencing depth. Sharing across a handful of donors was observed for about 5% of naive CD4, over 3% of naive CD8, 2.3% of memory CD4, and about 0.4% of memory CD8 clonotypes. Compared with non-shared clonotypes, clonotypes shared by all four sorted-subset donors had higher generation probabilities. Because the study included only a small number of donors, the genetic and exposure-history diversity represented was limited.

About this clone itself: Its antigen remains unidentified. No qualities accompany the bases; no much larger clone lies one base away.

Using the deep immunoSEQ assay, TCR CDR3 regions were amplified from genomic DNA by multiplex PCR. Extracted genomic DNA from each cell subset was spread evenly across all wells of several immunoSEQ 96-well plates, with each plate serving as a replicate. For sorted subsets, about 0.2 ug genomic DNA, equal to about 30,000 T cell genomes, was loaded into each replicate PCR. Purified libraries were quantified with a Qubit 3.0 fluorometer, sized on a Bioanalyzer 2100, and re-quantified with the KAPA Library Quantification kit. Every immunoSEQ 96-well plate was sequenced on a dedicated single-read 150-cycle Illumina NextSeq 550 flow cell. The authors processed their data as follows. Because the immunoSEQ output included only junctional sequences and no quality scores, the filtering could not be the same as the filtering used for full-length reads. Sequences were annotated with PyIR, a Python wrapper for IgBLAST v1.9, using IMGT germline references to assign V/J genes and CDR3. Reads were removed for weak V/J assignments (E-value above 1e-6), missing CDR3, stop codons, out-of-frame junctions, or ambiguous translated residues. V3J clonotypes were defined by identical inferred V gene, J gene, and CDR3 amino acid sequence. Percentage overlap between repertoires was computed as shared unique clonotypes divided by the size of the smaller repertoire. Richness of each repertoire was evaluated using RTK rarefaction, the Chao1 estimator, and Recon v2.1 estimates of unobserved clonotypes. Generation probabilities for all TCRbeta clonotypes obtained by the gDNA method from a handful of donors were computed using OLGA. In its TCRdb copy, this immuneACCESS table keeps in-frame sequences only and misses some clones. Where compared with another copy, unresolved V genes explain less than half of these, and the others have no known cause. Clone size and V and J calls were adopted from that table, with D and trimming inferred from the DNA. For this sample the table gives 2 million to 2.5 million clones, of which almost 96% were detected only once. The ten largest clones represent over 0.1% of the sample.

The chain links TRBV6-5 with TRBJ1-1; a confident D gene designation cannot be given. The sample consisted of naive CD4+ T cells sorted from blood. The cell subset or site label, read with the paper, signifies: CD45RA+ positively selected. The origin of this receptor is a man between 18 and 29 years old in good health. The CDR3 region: CASSQARNTEAFF. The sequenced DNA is TGTGCCAGCAGCCAGGCAAGGAACACTGAAGCTTTCTTT.